This T cell receptor (beta chain) was observed in a study of identical twins (dated by TCRdb to 2016 to 2018). Regarding the research as a whole: TCR alpha and beta repertoires from monozygotic twins, unrelated adults of various ages and cord blood were deep-sequenced to test whether fetal clonotypes persist. Replicate twin experiments were performed at different times using different library preparation protocols to rule out contamination.

Every donor was a healthy Caucasian. Three pairs of female monozygotic twins, all aged roughly 18 to 29 years, were included in the twin cohort. CD4+ and CD8+ T cell populations were isolated with positive isolation kits from Invitrogen. Preparation of the library involved 5' RACE. The sequencing machine was an Illumina HiSeq 2000. Template switching added a universal primer binding site, and the final cDNA carried a unique molecular identifier that allowed TCR cDNA molecules to be counted accurately. Specific primers in the conserved constant-segment region were used to synthesize first-strand cDNA for TCR alpha and beta chains. To control for contamination, every cDNA library carried two barcodes: a SMART-Mk sample barcode plus Illumina barcodes. Two successive PCR steps introduced TruSeq adapter sequences along with Illumina sample barcodes. TCR alpha and beta cDNA libraries were sequenced on the Illumina HiSeq platform with custom primers. The source study handled its data this way. MiGEC processed the raw reads to extract unique molecular identifiers, while MiXCR was used to determine the CDR3 positions. For each individual, recombination models were inferred using an EM algorithm with the repgenHMM and IGoR tools. The tcR package in R was used for shared clonotype analysis, with sharing normalized by the product of cloneset sizes. To study raw recombination without the effects of thymic and clonal selection, out-of-frame nonproductive sequences were analyzed. TCRdb reworked the public reads: Q25 trimming with fastp, MiXCR clone assembly, productive beta chains retained. Rows with one shared CDR3 protein collapse into an entry with the most common genes and DNA. These V and J calls derive from TCRdb rather than the authors' analysis. The sample table records around 490,000 distinct CDR3 sequences; approximately 14% of these occur just once. The ten largest clonotypes hold around 0.48% of the sample.

With respect to this clonotype: No antigen is known for it. Base qualities are missing; no much larger clone stands one base away.

The V and J ends are trimmed by 4 bases and 0 bases, leaving 13 bases between them. Inclusive of the bounding cysteine and phenylalanine, the CDR3 is 16 residues long. Only the CDR3 portion is preserved as DNA: 48 bases, with reading frame beginning at the first base. From a lookup of the germline V gene, CDR1 and CDR2 are MDHEN and SYDVKM. What the authors observed across the whole study: Recombination models systematically underestimated out-of-frame TCR alpha sharing in monozygotic twins but agreed with sharing between unrelated individuals. Because the same donors could not be followed over many years, the conclusions relied on cross-sectional statistical analysis. Compared with coincidental sharing between unrelated individuals, out-of-frame TCR alpha sequences shared between twins had an excess of sequences with low generation probability. Abundant cord blood beta clonotypes had fewer insertions, young adult naive repertoires showed a similar but weaker trend, and memory repertoires showed no such trend. Invariant T cells such as MAIT and iNKT could partly confound zero-insertion analyses, though diverse VJ usage argued against this for most clonotypes. In beta out-of-frame sequences, excess twin sharing was weaker, because having fewer shared sequences lowered the signal-to-noise ratio.

These records were also assigned to another study, of yellow fever vaccine responses in identical twins. The second investigation adds: The authors reported that the T cell response to vaccination in identical twins appeared partly convergent and partly personalized. The study precisely tracked vaccine-responding T cell clones in identical twins.

Sample: CD4+ T cells sorted from blood. The clonotype originates from a woman aged 18-29 years in good health. The V and J segments used are TRBV28 and TRBJ2-1, with the D call perhaps TRBD1 or TRBD2, each one matching 5 bases. The sequence in DNA is TGTGCCAGCAGTTCTGGGACCGCTGGCTCCTACAATGAGCAGTTCTTC. Its protein is CASSSGTAGSYNEQFF.